The following is a T cell receptor beta chain sequence with its context. Germline and genes here are mouse. This entry is derived from a study of tissue T cells after allogeneic stem cell transplantation. Sequencing used immunoSEQ multiplex PCR; TCRdb keeps in-frame clones, though not all of them. The repertoire holds around 10,000 clones, with roughly two fifths as singletons. Time point: mouse harvest day 7 after allogeneic transplant. Mouse grafts combined 10^7 T-cell-depleted bone marrow cells with 10^6 splenic CD5+ T cells. The TCR originated in a female BALB/c mouse given C57BL/6 T cells with graft-versus-host disease after an allogeneic hematopoietic cell transplant. Sequenced: skin.

The CDR3 region is CASSSTGGDTQYF. The sequenced part of the CDR3 DNA is TGTGCCAGCAGCTCGACTGGGGGGGACACCCAGTAC. The chain couples TRBV3 to TRBJ2-5; 10 nucleotides line up with TRBD2. The sequenced fragment ends 1 residue before the CDR3 boundary, so the rest is inferred from the germline J gene. This CDR3 has 13 residues. V gave up 4 bases and J gave up 6 bases; unmatched junction bases: 1. Germline lookup yields CDR1 SNHLY and CDR2 FYNGKV (reference sequence).